This TCR beta chain comes out of a study of cytomegalovirus exposure and HLA in healthy donors (dated by TCRdb to 2016 to 2017). General notes on the study: In an earlier analysis of some 550 of the donors, roughly 300 Gb of sequence data and 117 million unique TCR beta sequences from about 179 million T cells were reported. Because of strong linkage in the cohort, a handful of DR-DQ haplotypes were treated as single units for association and clustering. Approximately 310 gigabases of sequencing data and 78 million or so unique TCR sequences were included in an early release covering 550 to 650 HLA-typed donors. Among the approximately 400 genotyped donors, around 81% belonged to the genetic ancestry cluster associated with self-reported Caucasian donors. Class I and class II HLA loci were covered by the typing at four-digit resolution. To decide whether each TCR beta V gene segment behaved as functional or pseudogenic, an earlier analysis of some 570 of the donors relied on high-throughput TCR beta sequencing. To study patterns of TCR occurrence, a later analysis re-analyzed previously published TCR beta repertoires from several hundred donors and added high-resolution HLA genotyping. Rather than drawing on any new phenotypic data, the later analysis identified candidate immune exposures from TCR beta sequences and the way those sequences occurred across donors. The study aimed to test whether cataloging public T cell receptors could reveal signatures of past pathogen exposure. The study used immunosequencing to profile the T cell repertoires of hundreds of subjects and linked those repertoires to cytomegalovirus serostatus. High-throughput TCR immunosequencing, statistical association of individual TCRs with disease status, and machine learning were combined to predict cytomegalovirus infection status. Donor age, sex, ethnicity and CMV serostatus were compiled alongside the repertoire data. Among about 400 genotyped donors of the cohort, an average of around 250,000 unique TCR beta nucleotide sequences was sequenced per donor, of which 15% to 20% were non-productive. A later genetic analysis took genome-wide SNP genotypes for about 55% of the 666 donors and used that subset as a discovery cohort. All discovery cohort repertoires had been generated using a single sequencing platform. In addition to the first cohort of roughly 670 subjects, a separate validation cohort of some 120 different subjects was used. The number of donors typed differed by locus, with roughly 620-630 for A, B, C, DRB1 and DQB1, 522 for DQA1, 600 to 610 for DPA1, and about 450 for DPB1.

CDR1 is given as MDHEN and CDR2 as SYDVKM, both from the germline V gene. CDR3 length: 13 amino acids, cysteine to phenylalanine. The DNA shown is the 39-base CDR3, in frame from base 1. Ends trimmed: V by 11 bases, J by 2 bases; bases unmatched to a gene: 9. General conclusions and limits of the study: In a later analysis, most CMV-associated TCR beta chains were found to appear HLA-restricted, with HLA associations seemingly driven largely by CMV exposure. A later genetic analysis reported fewer N-insertions in productive TCRs among donors in an Asian-associated ancestry cluster than the roughly 620-donor mean. The earlier analysis of 587 of the donors excluded 15 to 20 rarely observed V segments, including chromosome 9 orphons, because counts were too low. In an earlier analysis of under 600 of the donors, most TCR beta V segments were observed in productive rearrangements about 87% or about 30% of the time, broadly matching IMGT annotations. Some IMGT-functional V segments, including TRBV6-2 and TRBV6-3, could not be told apart with the 87-base-pair reads, so those segments were excluded. The only immune exposure information available for the cohort was CMV serostatus. In a later analysis, HLA-associated TCR beta chains showed more clonal expansion and lower generation probabilities than non-associated chains that were equally common. When HLA alleles, especially DR and DQ, strongly co-occurred, TCR associations were difficult to assign to individual alleles. Because HLA typing was missing for some donors at each locus, association tests included only the typed subset. V-gene and J-gene trimming of TCR beta chains was associated with a missense DCLRE1C variant in a later genetic analysis, and the association was replicated in an independent cohort. In a later analysis, TCR association rates were found to vary across HLA loci, with the most associated TCRs seen for DRB1 alleles and the fewest for HLA-C alleles. Several of the top co-occurrence clusters appeared to be linked to parvovirus B19, influenza, CMV and Epstein-Barr virus, according to a later analysis. This cohort had only TCR beta chains sequenced, and the lack of alpha or paired-chain data limited which features could be detected. A further reported finding was that TCR beta sequences accurately predicted the HLA-A and HLA-B alleles for most subjects in the first cohort. In both the original and validation cohorts, the classifier was reported to diagnose cytomegalovirus status with high specificity and sensitivity. A later analysis associated 15,000 or so TCR beta sequences with specific HLA alleles at a false discovery rate of 0.05. A group of highly shared sequence variants was considered likely to be a technical artifact of the sequencing pipeline. According to the authors, the approach could potentially be generalized to other disease states and immunological phenotypes. Correlated functional status among segregating V segments might reflect linkage disequilibrium, but an unknown experimental factor could not be ruled out. Across donors, most TCR sequences were observed very rarely, whereas some public TCRs were present in many individuals. A total of 150 to 200 TCR beta chains were listed by the study as associated with cytomegalovirus. Roughly uniform sequencing depth across donors was assumed in presence/absence analyses, although this assumption may not hold. In vitro tests confirmed that a few of the cytomegalovirus-associated TCR beta chains recognize cytomegalovirus antigens.

The cohort comprised 666 healthy bone marrow donors. At the time of sampling, all cohort members were nominally healthy, though unrecorded immune exposures were likely present. The donor was CMV seropositive and belonged to the group of some 290 seropositive cohort members. Every donor gave a peripheral blood sample, and the peripheral blood mononuclear cells from that sample were used for TCR beta sequencing. The Qiagen DNeasy Blood Extraction Kit was used to extract genomic DNA from the blood cell samples. Concerning this clone: Its target antigen remains unknown. The input lacks base qualities; no much larger clone sits a single base away.

Library preparation used the immunoSEQ multiplex PCR assay. For the multiplex PCR, a mixture combining 60 forward primers for TCR Vbeta segments and 13 reverse primers for TCR Jbeta segments was used. A multiplex PCR assay on genomic DNA amplified the CDR3 region of rearranged TCR beta genes. On the Illumina HiSeq System, the amplified TCR beta libraries were sequenced as 87-base-pair reads. On the authors' methods: In a later analysis, some 80 million unique TCR beta chains were counted across the 500 to 850 repertoires, and around 10 million of these chains were shared by at least two donors. To remove PCR and sequencing errors, raw reads were error-corrected and collapsed into unique sequences using a nearest-neighbor algorithm that merged closely related sequences. V, D and J gene segments were assigned by aligning CDR3 sequences to IMGT reference sequences. For a sequence to be retained, a match of at least six nucleotides was required to both a V gene segment and a J gene segment. Rearrangements were called productive when the CDR3 lacked stop codons and stayed in frame with V and J; all others were non-productive. CDR3 was defined according to IMGT convention as the region running from the second conserved V-encoded cysteine to the conserved J-encoded phenylalanine. The earlier analysis of about 570 of the donors excluded any sequence lacking an unambiguous match to a single V gene segment. In an earlier analysis of about 590 of the donors, a V segment was called functional when productive rearrangements were above 56.7%, and segregating when the standard deviation between donors exceeded 5%. A statistical classification framework was built for diagnosing cytomegalovirus status from the catalog of TCR beta chain sequences. In a later analysis, TCR nucleotide sequences were compared against IMGT/GENE-DB human TR gene sequences so that V and J genes could be assigned. In a later analysis, CDR3 sequences and most-parsimonious VDJ recombination scenarios were assigned using the TCRdist pipeline. In a later analysis, every TCR beta chain was defined by the combination of its CDR3 amino acid sequence and its V-gene family, and reads without a unique V-gene family were dropped. As a way to deal with suspected cross-contamination and a sequencing artifact, a later analysis dropped more than 500 nucleotide sequences that were highly shared and had low generation probability. A later analysis calculated a clonal expansion index for each public chain from normalized within-repertoire ranks of inferred template counts. Generation probabilities in a later analysis came from a VDJ recombination model fitted to out-of-frame rearrangements, and those results were checked against IGoR. Hypergeometric tests were used in a later analysis to score TCR-TCR, TCR-HLA and TCR-CMV co-occurrence, with a repertoire-size bias correction applied to the TCR pairs. To estimate false discovery rates, a later analysis permuted the HLA or CMV assignments 20 times. A later analysis grouped co-occurring TCRs with DBSCAN, adding TCRdist sequence similarity when clustering within HLA-allele-positive subsets. Repertoires with fewer than 30,000 or more than 120,000 public chains, plus five repertoires with anomalous nucleotide sharing, were excluded from co-occurrence clustering. TCRdb mirrors the immuneACCESS table, restricted to in-frame sequences. Some clones are absent from its copies; in checked studies, under half trace to an unresolved V gene, and the reason for the others is unknown. D and trimming come from the DNA, and the V and J calls and clone size come from that table. This sample comprises 170,000 or so clones, around 80% of them detected only once. The top ten clones comprise 1.2% to 1.5% of the sample.

This clonotype was obtained from a woman aged 25 to 39 in good health and CMV-seropositive. Input material: PBMCs. The chain links TRBV28 with TRBJ2-7, and 7 junctional nucleotides match TRBD2. In nucleotides, the sequence is TGTGCCCATGGGGGGGTTCCCCCCTACGAGCAGTACTTC. This translates into CAHGGVPPYEQYF. Joined to the reference TRBV28 and TRBJ2-7 proteins, this CDR3 gives the full variable domain: DVKVTQSSRYLVKRTGEKVFLECVQDMDHENMFWYRQDPGLGLRLIYFSYDVKMKEKGDIPEGYSVSREKKERFSLILESASTNQTSMYLCAHGGVPPYEQYFGPGTRLTVT.